These 20 T cell receptor beta chains originate from one sample sequenced in a study of blood T cell repertoires in COVID-19. Some clones are missing from TCRdb's copy, which holds only in-frame ones; the method was immunoSEQ multiplex PCR. The data hold hundreds of thousands of clones, with roughly 85% observed a single time. The sample taken for sequencing was PBMCs or T cells enriched from blood (not recorded which). These TCRs come from a woman in her 50s with acute COVID-19.

The count of this clone is one. This chain connects TRBV6-5 to TRBJ1-6, with 8 bases matching TRBD1. The V gene end was trimmed by 6 bases and the J gene end by 10 bases; junction bases not matched to a gene: 11. This CDR3 region has 15 residues. Looked up from germline, CDR1 is MNHEY and CDR2 is SVGAGI. DNA of the CDR3: TGTGCCAGCAGGAGATCGGACAGGGAAAACTCACCCCTCCACTTT. Translating gives CASRRSDRENSPLHF.

In its sample, this clone was seen once. The DNA for the CDR3 is TGTGCCAGCAGCGTCCGCCAGGGGTTTAGTGATGGCTACACCTTC. Protein sequence: CASSVRQGFSDGYTF. This chain uses TRBV9 with TRBJ1-2; D perhaps matches TRBD1 (6 bases). The V end was cut by 2 bases, the J end by 6 bases, with 17 bases between. The CDR3 loop spans 15 amino acids. CDR1 SGDLS and CDR2 YYNGEE come from the germline V gene.

This clone was seen ten or more times. The V gene is TRBV6-1, the J gene TRBJ2-2; D is perhaps TRBD2 (5 bases). The CDR3 has 15 amino acids. Germline values: CDR1 MNHNS, CDR2 SASEGT. V lost 1 base to trimming and J lost 6 bases, with 12 bases between them. The CDR3 loop is CASSEGRGGPGELFF. CDR3 DNA: TGTGCCAGCAGTGAAGGTCGTGGCGGGCCCGGGGAGCTGTTTTTT.

V is TRBV2 and J is TRBJ1-2; possibly TRBD1 for D (6 bases). The CDR3 runs 13 residues. V lost 5 bases, J lost 10 bases, and 17 bases lay in between. CDR1 and CDR2 (germline): SNHLY, FYNNEI. CDR3 in amino acids: CASSSGTSLHYTF. CDR3 bases: TGTGCCAGCAGTTCCGGGACAAGCCTCCACTACACCTTC.

This rearrangement joins TRBV6-4 to TRBJ1-2; D perhaps matches TRBD1 (6 bases). Per the germline V gene, CDR1 is MRHNA and CDR2 is SNTAGT. V lost 8 bases, J lost 6 bases, and 19 bases lay in between. The CDR3 has 14 amino acids. CDR3 loop: CASLFTRGMNGYTF. In DNA form, the CDR3 reads TGTGCCAGCCTATTTACCAGGGGCATGAATGGCTACACCTTC.

The CDR3 DNA follows: TGTGCCAGCAGTTATATTCTGGGCGGGGGTACAGATACGCAGTATTTT. It is translated as CASSYILGGGTDTQYF. This rearrangement joins TRBV6-2 or TRBV6-3 to TRBJ2-3; 7 nucleotides agree with TRBD2. CDR1 and CDR2 from the germline V gene are MNHEY and SVGEGT. The CDR3 is made up of 16 amino acids. Trimming cost V 3 bases and J 3 bases; bases outside gene matches: 9.

This clone has a count of ten or more. This chain links TRBV13 with TRBJ1-5, with D unclear. Germline CDR1 PRHDT, CDR2 FYEKMQ (reference sequence). The CDR3 contains 12 residues. Trimming pared 5 bases from V and 7 bases from J, leaving 9 bases between. The DNA of the CDR3 is TGTGCCAGCAGCGCCAGGTCCCAGCCCCAGCATTTT. Encoded protein: CASSARSQPQHF.

CDR3 in amino acids: CASSGPGLGTEAFF. For the CDR3, the DNA is TGTGCCAGCAGCGGACCAGGGCTCGGCACTGAAGCTTTCTTT. The rearrangement uses TRBV7-2 and TRBJ1-1; D may be TRBD1 (5 bases). In germline, CDR1 is SGHTA, CDR2 FQGNSA. The CDR3 consists of 14 residues. Between the trimmed V and J ends, which lost 5 bases and 4 bases, there was a span of 14 bases.

The table lists this clone with a few counts. The chain employs TRBV12-3 or TRBV12-4 and TRBJ1-5; D may be TRBD1 (5 bases). CDR3 length: 12 residues. The V gene lost 5 bases and the J gene lost 9 bases, with 11 bases spanning the gap. The CDR3 loop is CASSLRDRPQHF. CDR3 nucleotide sequence: TGTGCCAGCAGTCTGCGGGACCGGCCCCAGCATTTT.

This chain uses TRBV3-1 (or the pseudogene TRBV3-2) with TRBJ1-1; the match to TRBD1 covers 7 bases. The CDR3 length is 15 residues. Unmatched junction bases numbered 5, after V lost 3 bases and J lost 1 base. Germline CDR1 LGHDT, CDR2 YNNKEL (reference sequence). DNA of the CDR3: TGTGCCAGCAGCCAGCCGGGACAGAGGAACACTGAAGCTTTCTTT. Translation gives CASSQPGQRNTEAFF.

The chain joins TRBV11-2 to TRBJ1-6; D unresolved. Germline loops: CDR1 SGHAT, CDR2 FQNNGV. V dropped 2 bases and J dropped 7 bases, with 6 bases sitting between them. The CDR3 is made up of 13 amino acids. The CDR3 is CASSLIQNSPLHF. Here the CDR3 DNA reads TGTGCCAGCAGCTTAATACAGAATTCACCCCTCCACTTT.

J is TRBJ2-4 and V is TRBV7-6; D call uncertain. The CDR3 totals 14 residues. V dropped 5 bases and J dropped 3 bases, with 11 bases sitting between them. Germline CDR1 reads SGHVS; CDR2 reads FNYEAQ. CDR3 sequence: CASSVKPGKNIQYF. The CDR3 DNA is TGTGCCAGCAGCGTAAAACCAGGCAAAAACATTCAGTACTTC.

This clone was observed once. The genes are TRBV2 and TRBJ1-2; D gene uncertain. From germline, CDR1 is SNHLY and CDR2 FYNNEI. Deletions cut 0 bases from V and 2 bases from J, with 16 bases between. This CDR3 comprises 17 residues. CDR3 bases: TGTGCCAGCAGTGAAGCGCTCGGGAGTCAGACCAACTATGGCTACACCTTC. Protein: CASSEALGSQTNYGYTF. Filled out from reference TRBV2 and TRBJ1-2, the complete variable domain reads EPEVTQTPSHQVTQMGQEVILRCVPISNHLYFYWYRQILGQKVEFLVSFYNNEISEKSEIFDDQFSVERPDGSNFTLKIRSTKLEDSAMYFCASSEALGSQTNYGYTFGSGTRLTVV.

The rearrangement uses TRBV18 and TRBJ2-7, with D possibly TRBD2 on 6 matching bases. Germline CDR1 is KGHSH and CDR2 is LQKENI. Trimming removed 3 bases at V and 4 bases at J, with 16 bases between. The CDR3 extends over 15 amino acids. This CDR3 is CASSPGGGGVYEQYF. The CDR3 DNA is TGTGCCAGCTCACCGGGGGGTGGTGGTGTGTACGAGCAGTACTTC.

V usage is TRBV27 and J usage is TRBJ1-1; the match to TRBD1 covers 7 bases. Germline V gives CDR1 MNHEY, CDR2 SMNVEV (reference sequence). This CDR3 contains 17 residues. V trimming: 5 bases; J trimming: 3 bases; junction bases outside the gene matches: 15. The CDR3 loop is CASSRSGTDLFYTEAFF. The CDR3 coding sequence is TGTGCCAGCAGTCGCTCCGGGACAGACCTTTTTTACACTGAAGCTTTCTTT.

The rearrangement links TRBV28 to TRBJ2-7; 7 bases are a match to TRBD1. The ends lost 4 bases at V and 1 base at J; junction bases unmatched: 7. There are 15 residues in the CDR3. Germline CDR1 is MDHEN and CDR2 is SYDVKM. CDR3 in amino acids: CASSYPPGQSYEQYF. As DNA, the CDR3 is TGTGCCAGCAGTTACCCGCCGGGACAGTCCTACGAGCAGTACTTC.

This clone has a handful of counts. The chain carries TRBV4-1 and TRBJ2-2, with TRBD1 matching 10 bases. The J segment lost 5 bases and the V segment lost 4 bases, leaving 4 bases of the junction unmatched. CDR3 length: 15 amino acids. The germline gives CDR1 MGHRA, CDR2 YSYEKL. DNA of the CDR3: TGCGCCAGCAGCCCAGGGGACAGGGGTACCGGGGAGCTGTTTTTT. It encodes CASSPGDRGTGELFF.

The table lists this clone with a few counts. The CDR3, as DNA: TGTGCCAGCAGCTTAGCGGGGGGGGGAGATGAAAAACTGTTTTTT. This codes for CASSLAGGGDEKLFF. The chain carries TRBV7-2 and TRBJ1-4; tentative D call: TRBD1 (5 bases). From germline, CDR1 is SGHTA and CDR2 FQGNSA. The length of the CDR3 is 15 residues. Trimming cost V 0 bases and J 6 bases, with 11 bases left between them.

Turning to this clone: At the DNA level, this CDR3 is encoded by other sequences in the same sample as well. J is TRBJ1-2 and V is TRBV3-1 (or the pseudogene TRBV3-2), with D possibly TRBD1 on 5 matching bases. Trimming shortened V by 3 bases and J by 7 bases, and 9 bases separated the two germline ends. The CDR3 sequence is 12 residues long. CDR1 LGHDT and CDR2 YNNKEL come from the germline V gene (reference sequence). CDR3 nucleotides: TGTGCCAGCAGCCAGTGGGGGGGTGGCTACACCTTC. As protein: CASSQWGGGYTF.

The chain has TRBV25-1 and TRBJ2-2; D is ambiguous. CDR1 is MGHDK and CDR2 is SYGVNS in the germline V gene. V lost 7 bases and J 2 bases, leaving 2 bases between the germline ends. This CDR3 has 11 residues. Written as DNA, the CDR3 is TGTGCCAGCACAAACACCGGGGAGCTGTTTTTT. It yields the protein CASTNTGELFF.